Following are 5 T cell receptor beta chains from one sample sequenced in a study of shared clonotypes between healthy human individuals (dated by TCRdb to between 2020 and 2021). The library was generated by the immunoSEQ multiplex PCR assay. TCRdb retrieved this table from immuneACCESS and kept in-frame rearrangements only. Not all clones are present; in checked studies, unresolved V genes account for under half, and no reason is known for the remainder. The sample includes hundreds of thousands of clones, with around 78% observed a single time. The ten largest clones represent around 2% of the sample. Sequencing input: memory CD4+ T cells sorted from blood. This specimen's cell subset or site label, interpreted: CD45RA-negative fraction. These receptors originate from a woman in her thirties in good health.

The chain uses TRBV27 and TRBJ2-1; no firm D call. The CDR3 contains 15 residues. Between the trimmed V and J ends, which lost 1 base and 0 bases, there was a span of 7 bases. Germline CDR1 and CDR2: MNHEY and SMNVEV (reference sequence). Written as DNA, the CDR3 is TGTGCCAGCAGTTTATATCTTAGCTCCTACAATGAGCAGTTCTTC. Protein sequence: CASSLYLSSYNEQFF.

This sequence joins TRBV5-1 and TRBJ2-2; D ambiguous. Trimming took 2 bases from V and 4 from J, leaving 12 bases between them. Per germline, CDR1 SGHRS and CDR2 YFSETQ. This CDR3 is 15 amino acids long. CDR3 nucleotides: TGCGCCAGCAGCTTTAGCACTCAGGCCACCGGGGAGCTGTTTTTT. This gives the protein CASSFSTQATGELFF.

By share, this clone ranks as medium-sized. The V and J genes are TRBV6-5 and TRBJ2-1, with 7 positions matching TRBD2. This CDR3 has 13 amino acids. The junction had 8 bases not matched to a gene; V was cut back by 5 bases and J by 10 bases. Germline V gives CDR1 MNHEY, CDR2 SVGAGI. CDR3: CASSPGGSDEQFF. CDR3 sequence (DNA): TGTGCCAGCAGTCCCGGGGGGTCCGACGAGCAGTTCTTC.

This clone was observed once. The chain recombines TRBV25-1 with TRBJ2-2, with 8 bases that match TRBD2. The CDR3 contains 16 residues. The V segment lost 3 bases and the J segment 3 bases; nucleotides outside the gene matches: 6. Per germline, CDR1 MGHDK and CDR2 SYGVNS. The DNA for the CDR3 is TGTGCCAGCAGTGAGGTAGCGGGACTGGACACCGGGGAGCTGTTTTTT. Residues: CASSEVAGLDTGELFF.

The chain joins TRBV6-6 to TRBJ1-2; weak D call: TRBD1 (5 bases). The germline V gene has CDR1 MNHNY and CDR2 SVGAGI (reference sequence). Trimming took 5 bases from V and 4 from J, leaving 8 bases between them. The CDR3 is made up of 12 amino acids. CDR3 sequence reads: CASSLDSYGYTF. CDR3 coding DNA: TGTGCCAGCAGTCTCGACAGCTATGGCTACACCTTC.